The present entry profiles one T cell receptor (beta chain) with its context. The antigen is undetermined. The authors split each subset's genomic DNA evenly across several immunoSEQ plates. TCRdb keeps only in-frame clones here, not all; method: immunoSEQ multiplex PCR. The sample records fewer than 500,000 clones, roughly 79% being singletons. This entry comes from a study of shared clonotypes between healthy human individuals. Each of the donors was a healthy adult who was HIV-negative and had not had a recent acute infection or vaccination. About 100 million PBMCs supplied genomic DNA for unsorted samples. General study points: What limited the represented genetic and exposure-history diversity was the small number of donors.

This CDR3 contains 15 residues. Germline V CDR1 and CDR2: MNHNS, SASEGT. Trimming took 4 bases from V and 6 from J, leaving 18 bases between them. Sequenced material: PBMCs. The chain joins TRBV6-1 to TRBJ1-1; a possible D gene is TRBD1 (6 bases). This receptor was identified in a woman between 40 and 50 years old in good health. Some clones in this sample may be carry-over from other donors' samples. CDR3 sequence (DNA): TGTGCCAGCAGTGGGGTACAGGGTGGTATAGCTGAAGCTTTCTTT. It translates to CASSGVQGGIAEAFF.